This T cell receptor beta chain was sequenced for a study of quantifying T cell responses using KT2 cells (dated by TCRdb to about 2017). General notes on the study: RNA was DNase-treated and reverse transcribed with TCR alpha and beta constant-region primers, mostly using SuperScript III. The efficiency of the T4 ligation step under optimum conditions was estimated to be above 9%. To prevent over-amplification, PCR2 was performed as a SYBR Green qPCR and halted at a predetermined fluorescence threshold.

The library was made by UMI-ligation and nested PCR. T4 RNA ligase 1 was used to ligate a single-stranded oligonucleotide containing the Illumina SP2 sequence and a UMI to the 3' end of the cDNA. PCR1 used approximately 4 cycles (98 degrees C 15 s, 69 degrees C 30 s, 72 degrees C 40 s), and the beta primer was an equimolar mix of RC1.1 and RC1.2 that covered TRBC1 and TRBC2. From PCR2 onward, TCR alpha and beta chains were processed separately, with sample indices and Illumina adaptors added. The UMI was composed of 12 random nucleotides, arranged as two hexamers separated by a spacer, and was positioned after an 8-base spacer. Libraries were sequenced on an Illumina MiSeq with v2 2x251 paired-end chemistry, typically 12 samples per run. To boost diversity, each sequencing library was supplemented with PhiX DNA at roughly 5-8%. Processing in the source paper ran as follows. Raw reads were converted to FASTQ with bcl2fastq and demultiplexed by dual indices using Demultiplexor. V and J genes were assigned by Decombinator through tag matching, with a single base-pair mismatch permitted. UMIs were used by Collapsinator to correct both sequencing errors and frequency errors caused by PCR heterogeneity. CDR3Translator turned Decombinator identifiers into nucleotide sequence, translated that sequence into amino acids, and pulled out the CDR3 based on C- and N-terminal motifs. A cluster of KT2 sequences that shared one unique molecular identifier was counted as a single distinct KT2 TCR. TCRdb trimmed the raw reads at Q25, called clones with MiXCR and kept productive beta chains. All rows with the same CDR3 protein become a single entry with the most common DNA and genes. The V and J calls were not made by the authors but by TCRdb's processing. The sample includes 45,000 to 65,000 distinct CDR3 sequences, with 10% to 15% observed a single time. About 9.4% of the sample lies in the top ten.

Known numbers of KT2, a T cell clone whose TCR had been sequenced previously, were spiked into unfractionated PBMC to test the sensitivity and accuracy of the pipeline. A range of KT2-to-PBMC ratios was generated by mixing KT2 cells with a fixed number of PBMC. What the authors observed across the whole study: At very high KT2 spike-in numbers, detection of KT2 sequences reached saturation. The numbers of KT2 alpha and beta sequences increased linearly with the number of input KT2 cells across several orders of magnitude. This TCR sequencing study did not compare the pipeline side by side with other TCR sequencing techniques. KT2 sequences were detected down to the lowest spike-in tested, which was about one KT2 cell per 100,000 PBMC.

The trim is 4 bases for V and 7 bases for J, with a gap of 8 bases between the germline ends. Including the terminal cysteine and phenylalanine, the CDR3 comprises 12 residues. The entry retains the CDR3 DNA only, 36 bases that are in frame from base 1. CDR1 and CDR2, per the germline V gene, are SGHRS and YFSETQ. This clonotype was counted at least ten times. Its antigen remains undetermined. Per-nucleotide qualities are absent, and no much larger clonotype sits a single base away. The chain is assembled from TRBV5-1 and TRBJ2-2; TRBD2 is possibly the D segment (5 matching bases). The sequenced sample consisted of PBMCs spiked with cells of the T cell clone KT2. The TCR was taken from a human donor. CDR3 region: CASSPRDGELFF. The DNA reads TGCGCCAGCAGCCCGAGGGACGGGGAGCTGTTTTTT.